The 9 T cell receptor beta chains below all came from one sample that was sequenced in a study of T cells in Graves' hyperthyroidism and ophthalmopathy. The investigators amplified TCR beta CDR3 regions from RNA transcripts. With the HTBI primer set, the TCR CDR3 went through a first round of RT-PCR. TCRdb reprocessed the multiplex PCR reads via MiXCR and lists one record per CDR3 protein. The sample has about 95,000 distinct CDR3 sequences, approximately 39% seen once. Sequenced: peripheral blood or thyroid tissue (not recorded which). The receptors were sampled from a woman aged 25-40 years with Graves' hyperthyroidism.

This clonotype was picked up many times. This sequence joins TRBV5-1 and TRBJ2-7, with D uncertain. This CDR3 has 12 residues. V was cut by 4 bases and J by 2 bases, with 7 bases left in between. From germline, CDR1 is SGHRS and CDR2 YFSETQ. CDR3 in DNA: TGCGCCAGCAGCCCGGCAGCCTACGAGCAGTACTTC. This translates into CASSPAAYEQYF.

A note on this clonotype: A clone one base away is much larger, so this may be a read error. The conserved final phenylalanine or tryptophan is absent from the CDR3, which likely points to a read error. V and J are TRBV28 and TRBJ2-5, with 9 bases fitting TRBD2. V shed 10 bases and J 2 bases; nucleotides not matched to a gene: 11. This CDR3 has 15 residues. Per the germline V gene, CDR1 is MDHEN and CDR2 is SYDVKM. This CDR3 reads CATESGRPPQETQYS. CDR3 DNA: TGTGCCACCGAGAGCGGGAGGCCGCCACAAGAGACCCAGTACTCC.

In regard to this clonotype: At one boundary the junction diverges from the germline segment, which might be a read error. The chain carries TRBV4-1 and TRBJ1-1; possible D gene TRBD1, 6 bases. This CDR3 region has 15 residues. Germline lookup yields CDR1 MGHRA and CDR2 YSYEKL. In DNA, the CDR3 is TGCGTCAGCAGCCAAGATCGTGGGGGGCGGACTGAAGCTTTCTTT. Protein sequence: CVSSQDRGGRTEAFF.

To note about this clonotype: It may be a read error: a sequence one base away is much more abundant. This likely comes from a read error, as the CDR3 has no conserved phenylalanine or tryptophan at its end. CDR3 amino acids: CASRGPTNEKLFL. The CDR3 bases are TGTGCCAGCAGGGGGCCAACTAATGAAAAACTGTTTTTA. The V and J genes are TRBV24-1 and TRBJ1-4, with 8 bases matching TRBD1. CDR3 size: 13 residues. Per the germline V gene, CDR1 is KGHDR and CDR2 is SFDVKD. Unmatched junction bases numbered 1, after V lost 11 bases and J lost 0 bases.

There are many counts of this clonotype. The chain joins TRBV25-1 to TRBJ1-5; D ambiguous. This CDR3 region has 15 residues. Trimming removed 5 bases from V and 3 bases from J, with 14 bases in between. Per the germline V gene, CDR1 is MGHDK and CDR2 is SYGVNS. This chain's CDR3 is CASSPNRANNQPQHF. CDR3 coding DNA: TGTGCCAGCAGTCCCAACCGGGCCAACAATCAGCCCCAGCATTTT.

The V gene is TRBV10-3, the J gene TRBJ1-1; TRBD1 agrees at 8 bases. With 10 bases clipped from V and 1 base from J, the junction kept 8 bases outside the gene matches. Germline V gene sequence: CDR1 ENHRY, CDR2 SYGVKD. The CDR3 extends over 14 amino acids. The CDR3 nucleotides are TGTGCCACCGGGGACAGGCCAGGGAACACTGAAGCTTTCTTT. It is translated as CATGDRPGNTEAFF.

The rearrangement links TRBV9 to TRBJ2-5, with TRBD1 matching over 10 bases. This CDR3 spans 17 amino acids. V was clipped by 4 bases and J by 0 bases; unmatched bases: 9. In germline, CDR1 is SGDLS, CDR2 YYNGEE. CDR3 nucleotide sequence: TGTGCCAGCAGCTTCGCCGGGACAGGGGCCGACCAAGAGACCCAGTACTTC. Its protein is CASSFAGTGADQETQYF. The full variable domain, completed using reference TRBV9 and TRBJ2-5, is DSGVTQTPKHLITATGQRVTLRCSPRSGDLSVYWYQQSLDQGLQFLIQYYNGEERAKGNILERFSAQQFPDLHSELNLSSLELGDSALYFCASSFAGTGADQETQYFGPGTRLLVL.

This clonotype showed up just a few times. The chain couples TRBV28 to TRBJ1-1; D is unclear. The germline CDR1 and CDR2 sequences are MDHEN and SYDVKM. This CDR3 comprises 11 residues. Between the trimmed V and J ends, which lost 3 bases and 9 bases, there was a span of 8 bases. The CDR3 nucleotides read TGTGCCAGCAGTTTGGCAGTTCAAGCTTTCTTT. Translated, it gives CASSLAVQAFF.

This clonotype was seen many times. V usage is TRBV6-5 and J usage is TRBJ2-7, with 11 bases aligning to TRBD2. CDR1 is MNHEY, CDR2 SVGAGI, per germline. There are 15 residues in the CDR3. The trim removed 6 bases at V and 1 base at J, leaving 5 bases unmatched. CDR3: CASRRTSGSSYEQYF. The DNA for the CDR3 is TGTGCCAGCAGAAGAACTAGCGGGAGTTCCTACGAGCAGTACTTC.